These 18 T cell receptor beta chains share one sample of origin, sequenced in a study of blood T cells in healthy people across ages. Through a sample-barcoded 5' primer and a J-beta primer mix, a second PCR was run for roughly 6 to 12 cycles. From the 5' RACE reads, TCRdb called clonotypes with MiXCR, one entry per CDR3 protein. This sample yields 1.5 million to 2 million distinct CDR3 sequences, of which 28% are seen a single time; about 8% belongs to the top ten. Material for sequencing was blood. The receptors derive from a woman aged 25 to 39 in good health.

The chain recombines TRBV20-1 with TRBJ2-1; D perhaps matches TRBD2 (6 bases). The CDR3 runs to 14 residues. The ends were cut back, 3 bases at V and 10 bases at J, with 19 bases in the middle. Germline V CDR1 and CDR2: DFQATT, SNEGSKA (reference sequence). The CDR3 reads CSARYPGRTDEQFF. In nucleotides, the CDR3 is TGCAGTGCTAGGTACCCAGGGAGGACGGACGAGCAGTTCTTC.

This clonotype was counted a few times. V gene TRBV30 combines with J gene TRBJ2-7; 9 bases are a match to TRBD1. CDR3 length: 14 amino acids. From germline, CDR1 is GTSNPN and CDR2 SVGIG (reference sequence). The V segment lost 2 bases and the J segment 3 bases; nucleotides outside the gene matches: 5. Written as DNA, the CDR3 is TGTGCCTGGAGTCGGGGACAGGGTGGCTACGAGCAGTACTTC. It is translated as CAWSRGQGGYEQYF.

This clonotype has just a few counts. The chain combines TRBV7-2 with TRBJ1-1; a possible D gene is TRBD1 (6 bases). The CDR3 is 14 residues long. Per germline, CDR1 SGHTA and CDR2 FQGNSA. The V gene lost 5 bases and the J gene lost 6 bases, with 16 bases spanning the gap. This CDR3 reads CASSRRGAGAEAFF. The CDR3 coding sequence is TGTGCCAGCAGCCGGCGGGGGGCTGGGGCTGAAGCTTTCTTT.

This clonotype was picked up many times. V usage is TRBV4-3 and J usage is TRBJ2-5; a weak D match, TRBD2 (5 bases). Trimming removed 6 bases at V and 5 bases at J, with 13 bases between. Germline CDR1 reads LGHNA; CDR2 reads YSLEER. CDR3 length: 13 residues. In nucleotides, the CDR3 is TGCGCCAGCAGACGGGGTTTTGTGGAGACCCAGTACTTC. As protein: CASRRGFVETQYF.

This clonotype has only a few counts. Here the CDR3 DNA reads TGTGCCAGCAGCCCACAGGGGACAGGGCGCTCACCCCTCCACTTT. It encodes CASSPQGTGRSPLHF. J is TRBJ1-6 and V is TRBV12-3 or TRBV12-4, with 9 positions matching TRBD1. This CDR3 region has 15 residues. Germline trimming cut 6 bases from V and 10 bases from J; bases unmatched to any gene: 10.

Many counts were recorded for this clonotype. This chain joins TRBV7-9 and TRBJ2-4, with TRBD1 matching over 11 bases. The CDR3 is made up of 16 amino acids. Per germline, CDR1 SEHNR and CDR2 FQNEAQ (reference sequence). With 5 bases clipped from V and 3 bases from J, the junction kept 6 bases outside the gene matches. The CDR3 DNA is TGTGCCAGCAGCCTAGGACAGGGGGCGAGCAAAAACATTCAGTACTTC. This gives the protein CASSLGQGASKNIQYF.

This clonotype was detected ten times or more. V is TRBV10-3 and J is TRBJ2-1, with 12 nucleotides matching TRBD2. Germline loops: CDR1 ENHRY, CDR2 SYGVKD. CDR3 size: 18 residues. The ends lost 6 bases at V and 8 bases at J; junction bases unmatched: 17. The CDR3 DNA reads as TGTGCCATCAGGCTGACTAGCGGGAGCCTCTCGACAGGGGATGAGCAGTTCTTC. Encoded protein: CAIRLTSGSLSTGDEQFF.

This chain joins TRBV29-1 and TRBJ2-2; TRBD2 is a possible D gene (5 bases). Germline V gene sequence: CDR1 SQVTM, CDR2 ANQGSEA. V was shortened by 7 bases and J by 6 bases, with 12 bases between the two germline ends. This CDR3 spans 12 amino acids. The CDR3 is CSGGPYAGELFF. For the CDR3, the DNA is TGCAGCGGAGGGCCCTATGCCGGGGAGCTGTTTTTT.

This chain links TRBV19 with TRBJ2-1, with D perhaps matching TRBD2 (6 bases). The germline gives CDR1 LNHDA, CDR2 SQIVND (reference sequence). The V and J ends lost 4 bases and 10 bases respectively, with 14 bases between them. The CDR3 runs to 13 residues. The CDR3 region is CASSTPGVIEQFF. CDR3 DNA sequence: TGTGCCAGTAGTACCCCGGGAGTCATCGAGCAGTTCTTC.

This clonotype was picked up a small number of times. The chain combines TRBV2 with TRBJ2-7; D perhaps matches TRBD1 (5 bases). The V gene lost 4 bases and the J gene lost 5 bases, with 15 bases spanning the gap. This CDR3 comprises 14 residues. Germline-derived CDR1 and CDR2 are SNHLY and FYNNEI. CDR3 protein: CASSADQGFDEQYF. The DNA for the CDR3 is TGTGCCAGCAGTGCGGACCAGGGTTTCGACGAGCAGTACTTC.

This sequence joins TRBV24-1 and TRBJ1-2; 8 bases align to TRBD1. Germline-derived CDR1 and CDR2 are KGHDR and SFDVKD. V lost 4 bases and J lost 8; bases outside the gene matches: 8. The CDR3 contains 14 residues. CDR3 sequence (DNA): TGTGCCACCAGTGACCTGGACAGGGAAGGAGGCTACACCTTC. Translation: CATSDLDREGGYTF.

The V gene is TRBV28, the J gene TRBJ2-1; 7 bases are shared with TRBD1. The CDR3 length is 14 residues. Unmatched junction bases numbered 11, after V lost 5 bases and J lost 10 bases. The germline V gene encodes CDR1 MDHEN and CDR2 SYDVKM. CDR3: CASSPPQGVGEQFF. The CDR3 DNA reads TGTGCCAGCAGTCCGCCGCAGGGGGTGGGCGAGCAGTTCTTC.

This clonotype was found a few times. The gene calls are TRBV5-1 and TRBJ1-6, with a possible D match to TRBD1 (6 bases). Germline-derived CDR1 and CDR2 are SGHRS and YFSETQ. The CDR3 runs 16 residues. V was pared by 1 base and J by 7 bases, with 15 bases between. The CDR3 DNA follows: TGCGCCAGCAGCTTGCGACTTGGAACAGGGAATTCACCCCTCCACTTT. Its protein is CASSLRLGTGNSPLHF. Complete variable domain (other parts from reference TRBV5-1 and TRBJ1-6): KAGVTQTPRYLIKTRGQQVTLSCSPISGHRSVSWYQQTPGQGLQFLFEYFSETQRNKGNFPGRFSGRQFSNSRSEMNVSTLELGDSALYLCASSLRLGTGNSPLHFGNGTRLTVT.

This clonotype has only a few counts. V and J are TRBV3-1 and TRBJ2-5; TRBD2 agrees at 8 bases. V lost 1 base to trimming and J lost 11 bases; unmatched junction nucleotides: 12. CDR1 and CDR2 from the germline V gene are LGHDT and YNNKEL (reference sequence). The CDR3 sequence is 15 residues long. For the CDR3, the DNA is TGTGCCAGCAGCCAAGTGTCGGGAGGGCCGAGGGAGCAGTACTTC. Residues: CASSQVSGGPREQYF.

This clonotype was counted many times. V and J are TRBV10-2 and TRBJ2-5; 11 bases map to TRBD2. Germline V CDR1 and CDR2: WSHSY, SAAADI. The trim removed 7 bases at V and 4 bases at J, leaving 8 bases unmatched. The CDR3 runs 15 residues. In DNA, the CDR3 is TGCGCCAGCATGGTAGCGGGGGGGCTTGGAGAGACCCAGTACTTC. Protein product: CASMVAGGLGETQYF.

The genes are TRBV20-1 and TRBJ1-6; D remains unclear. Per the germline V gene, CDR1 is DFQATT and CDR2 is SNEGSKA (reference sequence). Trimming removed 3 bases at V and 7 bases at J, with 10 bases between. The CDR3 consists of 13 residues. CDR3 in amino acids: CSASQRPNSPLHF. The CDR3 coding sequence is TGCAGTGCTAGTCAGCGCCCGAATTCACCCCTCCACTTT.

V and J are TRBV28 and TRBJ1-5; D unclear. Germline loops: CDR1 MDHEN, CDR2 SYDVKM. This CDR3 has 13 amino acids. Trimming left V 4 bases short and J 6 bases short, with 10 bases between. The CDR3 region is CASSWRRGQPQHF. CDR3 sequence (DNA): TGTGCCAGCAGTTGGCGACGGGGTCAGCCCCAGCATTTT.

The rearrangement joins TRBV5-1 to TRBJ2-1; D is perhaps TRBD1 or TRBD2 (6 bases each). V gave up 0 bases and J gave up 3 bases, with 13 bases separating them. CDR1 is SGHRS, CDR2 YFSETQ, per germline. This CDR3 has 16 amino acids. As DNA, the CDR3 is TGCGCCAGCAGCTTGGTTGTGGGGGGCCGCTACAATGAGCAGTTCTTC. Translated: CASSLVVGGRYNEQFF.